These 11 T cell receptor beta chains were sequenced from one sample in a study of cytomegalovirus exposure and HLA in healthy donors. Libraries were prepared by immunoSEQ multiplex PCR; TCRdb keeps only in-frame clonotypes and omits some of them. The sample shows 100,000 to 150,000 clones, roughly 90% of them seen only once. The sample consisted of PBMCs. Every receptor here comes from a man aged 25 to 40 in good health and CMV-seronegative.

The V call is TRBV5-1, the J call TRBJ1-2; 7 bases are a match to TRBD1. CDR3 length: 13 residues. J was trimmed by 4 bases and V by 4 bases; bases with no gene match: 4. CDR1 and CDR2 (germline): SGHRS, YFSETQ. The DNA of the CDR3 is TGCGCCAGCAGCGACACAGGGGCCTATGGCTACACCTTC. This codes for CASSDTGAYGYTF.

The V and J genes are TRBV19 and TRBJ2-2; 11 nucleotides line up with TRBD2. Germline V gives CDR1 LNHDA, CDR2 SQIVND (reference sequence). The CDR3 is 19 amino acids. V gave up 7 bases and J gave up 7 bases; unmatched junction bases: 20. The CDR3 DNA follows: TGTGCCAGTAAATTATGGGTAGCGGGAGGGCCGGAGTACAGCGGGGAGCTGTTTTTT. Translating gives CASKLWVAGGPEYSGELFF.

The chain carries TRBV19 and TRBJ1-1, with D possibly being TRBD1 (5 bases). Germline CDR1 and CDR2: LNHDA and SQIVND (reference sequence). The CDR3 runs 13 residues. V lost 6 bases and J 1 base, leaving 9 bases between the germline ends. CDR3 sequence (DNA): TGTGCCAGTAGAGACAGAAGGAACACTGAAGCTTTCTTT. It is translated as CASRDRRNTEAFF.

The chain is built from TRBV19 and TRBJ1-1, with TRBD1 as a possible D gene (6 bases). Germline lookup yields CDR1 LNHDA and CDR2 SQIVND (reference sequence). The ends were cut back, 5 bases at V and 2 bases at J, with 18 bases in the middle. CDR3 length: 16 residues. The CDR3 protein is CASSLGARGQNTEAFF. CDR3 DNA: TGTGCCAGTAGTTTGGGGGCTAGGGGCCAAAACACTGAAGCTTTCTTT.

The J gene is TRBJ2-5, the V gene TRBV11-1; TRBD1 agrees at 8 bases. V dropped 5 bases and J dropped 5; count of bases not matched to a gene: 10. The CDR3 length is 15 residues. Germline loops: CDR1 SGHAT, CDR2 FQDESV (reference sequence). Here the CDR3 reads CASSRQGTFGETQYF. In DNA form, the CDR3 reads TGTGCCAGCAGCCGACAGGGGACGTTCGGGGAGACCCAGTACTTC.

The rearrangement joins TRBV30 to TRBJ2-1; 13 bases are shared with TRBD2. With 0 bases clipped from V and 7 bases from J, the junction kept 6 bases outside the gene matches. CDR1 GTSNPN and CDR2 SVGIG come from the germline V gene (reference sequence). The CDR3 has 16 amino acids. DNA for the CDR3: TGTGCCTGGAGTGTAGAGCGGACTAGCGGGAGTAATGAGCAGTTCTTC. It specifies CAWSVERTSGSNEQFF.

The genes are TRBV29-1 and TRBJ2-1; no clear D gene. The CDR3 contains 12 residues. Per germline, CDR1 SQVTM and CDR2 ANQGSEA. V lost 5 bases and J 7 bases, leaving 12 bases between the germline ends. In DNA, the CDR3 is TGCAGCGTTCATGGCCCCGGGAATGAGCAGTTCTTC. This codes for CSVHGPGNEQFF.

This rearrangement joins TRBV6-5 to TRBJ1-2; 8 bases align to TRBD1. The CDR3 runs to 13 residues. Unmatched junction bases numbered 5, after V lost 11 bases and J lost 0 bases. Germline CDR1 is MNHEY and CDR2 is SVGAGI. CDR3 amino acids: CAGGQASNYGYTF. The CDR3 DNA sequence: TGTGCCGGGGGACAGGCTTCTAACTATGGCTACACCTTC.

This clone was counted once. The chain uses TRBV7-9 and TRBJ1-4; 7 bases are shared with TRBD1. Trimming removed 6 bases from V and 4 bases from J; junction bases left unmatched: 5. The CDR3 length is 14 residues. Germline CDR1 is SEHNR and CDR2 is FQNEAQ (reference sequence). This chain's CDR3 is CASRSDRHNEKLFF. In DNA, the CDR3 is TGTGCCAGCAGGTCGGACAGGCATAATGAAAAACTGTTTTTT.

The genes are TRBV7-9 and TRBJ2-7; 7 nucleotides align to TRBD2. Germline CDR1 SEHNR, CDR2 FQNEAQ (reference sequence). With 2 bases clipped from V and 0 bases from J, the junction kept 10 bases outside the gene matches. This CDR3 has 17 residues. Here the CDR3 DNA reads TGTGCCAGCAGCTTATTCATAGGGAGGGCCCCCTCCTACGAGCAGTACTTC. It specifies CASSLFIGRAPSYEQYF.

The chain carries TRBV6-5 and TRBJ2-5; 7 bases line up with TRBD1. The germline CDR1 and CDR2 sequences are MNHEY and SVGAGI. This CDR3 is 14 amino acids long. The V gene end was trimmed by 9 bases and the J gene end by 5 bases; junction bases not matched to a gene: 12. This chain's CDR3 is CASAATGERETQYF. The CDR3 nucleotides read TGTGCCAGTGCCGCCACAGGGGAGAGGGAGACCCAGTACTTC.